This T cell receptor (beta chain) was recovered during a study of blood T cell repertoires in COVID-19. Study-level information: Acute-phase and convalescent COVID-19 samples originated in the United States, Italy and Spain. The cDNA or gDNA used as material had been derived from T cells, B-cell-depleted T cells, or PBMCs.

CDR3 length: 15 residues. Germline CDR1 and CDR2: MNHEY and SVGAGI. The V and J ends lost 2 bases and 0 bases respectively, with 5 bases between them. Per the study methods: Amplification from reference gene primers served as the basis for estimated nucleated cell counts. The protocol was immunoSEQ multiplex PCR, while the TCRdb copy is restricted to in-frame clones and leaves out a portion. The DNA gave D and trimming, while V, J and clone size come from that table. Of approximately 84,000 clones listed, 83% are singletons. The sequenced sample was peripheral blood. The sequence derives from a human donor in a cohort sampled during active COVID-19. The chain links TRBV6-5 to TRBJ1-6, with unresolved D. For the CDR3, the DNA is TGTGCCAGCAGTTACATTAGCTCCTATAATTCACCCCTCCACTTT. Translated: CASSYISSYNSPLHF.